This is a list of T cell receptor beta chains from one sample in a study of read filtering for tumor transcriptome and immune sequencing. TCRdb reprocessed the reads via MiXCR and lists one record per CDR3 protein. The sample records more than 30,000 distinct CDR3 sequences, approximately 18% being singletons. The sample was a population of CD138-negative cells sorted from bone marrow. Receptors were obtained from a donor older than 35 with multiple myeloma. The CDR3 runs from the conserved cysteine through the conserved F or W. Each record gives: CDR3 DNA, CDR3 protein, V gene, J gene, D gene, clone size. D genes are given only for firm matches. A clone size is listed for some rows: how often the clone was seen (once, few, many), or a class if it is expanded.

CDR3nt: TGCGCCCGCAGCTCCTACCCGGGACAGTACTACAATGAACAGTTCTTC
CDR3aa: CARSSYPGQYYNEQFF
v_gene: TRBV5-1
j_gene: TRBJ2-1
d_gene: TRBD1
abundance: -

CDR3nt: TGCGCCAGCAGCCAAGCCATTTCTCCCCCAGGGGACCTCTCCTACGAGCAGTACTTC
CDR3aa: CASSQAISPPGDLSYEQYF
v_gene: TRBV4-1
j_gene: TRBJ2-7
d_gene: -
abundance: -

CDR3nt: TGTGCCAGCAGCTTGGTCAGTTTGGGCGAGCAGTACTTC
CDR3aa: CASSLVSLGEQYF
v_gene: TRBV7-9
j_gene: TRBJ2-7
d_gene: -
abundance: many

CDR3nt: TGTGCCAGCAGCCACTACAGGGGCTCGAGGGCCTACGAGCAGTACTTC
CDR3aa: CASSHYRGSRAYEQYF
v_gene: TRBV3-1
j_gene: TRBJ2-7
d_gene: TRBD1
abundance: many

CDR3nt: TGCAGTGCTAGGTCGACTAGCGGGACTGTCAATGAGCAGTTCTTC
CDR3aa: CSARSTSGTVNEQFF
v_gene: TRBV20-1
j_gene: TRBJ2-1
d_gene: TRBD2
abundance: -

CDR3nt: TGCGCCAGCAGCTTGTTTGTCGGAAGCTCCTACGAGCAGTACTTC
CDR3aa: CASSLFVGSSYEQYF
v_gene: TRBV5-1
j_gene: TRBJ2-7
d_gene: -
abundance: many

CDR3nt: TGTGCCAGCAGTTTCATGGGCAACACCGGGGAGCTGTTTTTT
CDR3aa: CASSFMGNTGELFF
v_gene: TRBV28
j_gene: TRBJ2-2
d_gene: -
abundance: many

CDR3nt: TGTGCCAGCAGTTTAACGGGAAGCACAGATACGCAGTATTTT
CDR3aa: CASSLTGSTDTQYF
v_gene: TRBV28
j_gene: TRBJ2-3
d_gene: -
abundance: many

CDR3nt: TGTGCCAGCAGTCTCCCCTCCTACGAGCAGTACTTC
CDR3aa: CASSLPSYEQYF
v_gene: TRBV28
j_gene: TRBJ2-7
d_gene: -
abundance: -

CDR3nt: TGTGCCAGCAGCTTCCCCACAGGGGGCGCGGGAGATACGCAGTATTTT
CDR3aa: CASSFPTGGAGDTQYF
v_gene: TRBV5-4
j_gene: TRBJ2-3
d_gene: TRBD1
abundance: many

CDR3nt: TGTGCCAGCAGTCCCTCACGGGGGCTGGGGTCTGTGACCTCTCATGAGCAGTTCTTC
CDR3aa: CASSPSRGLGSVTSHEQFF
v_gene: TRBV28
j_gene: TRBJ2-1
d_gene: -
abundance: once

CDR3nt: TGTGCCAGCACTACCGGCCACAACTATGGCTACACCTTC
CDR3aa: CASTTGHNYGYTF
v_gene: TRBV28
j_gene: TRBJ1-2
d_gene: -
abundance: many

CDR3nt: TGTGCCAGCCGCGAACTAGCGGGAGTTATCAATGAGCAGTTCTTC
CDR3aa: CASRELAGVINEQFF
v_gene: TRBV27
j_gene: TRBJ2-1
d_gene: TRBD2
abundance: many

CDR3nt: TGTGCCAGCAGGCAAGAATTGGCGGGCGGGAACTATGGCTACACCTTC
CDR3aa: CASRQELAGGNYGYTF
v_gene: TRBV3-1
j_gene: TRBJ1-2
d_gene: -
abundance: -

CDR3nt: TGTGCCAGCAGCCGAGGGGGCCCCACAGATACGCAGTATTTT
CDR3aa: CASSRGGPTDTQYF
v_gene: TRBV11-2
j_gene: TRBJ2-3
d_gene: TRBD1
abundance: many

CDR3nt: TGTGCCAGCAGCGTAGAGTCCTACACAATCGAGCAGTTCTTC
CDR3aa: CASSVESYTIEQFF
v_gene: TRBV9
j_gene: TRBJ2-1
d_gene: -
abundance: many

CDR3nt: TGTGCCAGCAGCCAATCGCCAGGGGCCTACGAGCAGTACTTC
CDR3aa: CASSQSPGAYEQYF
v_gene: TRBV16
j_gene: TRBJ2-7
d_gene: -
abundance: many

CDR3nt: TGTGCCAGCAGTTCCCGACAGGGGGAGGTCTACGAGCAGTACTTC
CDR3aa: CASSSRQGEVYEQYF
v_gene: TRBV6-2/TRBV6-3
j_gene: TRBJ2-7
d_gene: TRBD1
abundance: many